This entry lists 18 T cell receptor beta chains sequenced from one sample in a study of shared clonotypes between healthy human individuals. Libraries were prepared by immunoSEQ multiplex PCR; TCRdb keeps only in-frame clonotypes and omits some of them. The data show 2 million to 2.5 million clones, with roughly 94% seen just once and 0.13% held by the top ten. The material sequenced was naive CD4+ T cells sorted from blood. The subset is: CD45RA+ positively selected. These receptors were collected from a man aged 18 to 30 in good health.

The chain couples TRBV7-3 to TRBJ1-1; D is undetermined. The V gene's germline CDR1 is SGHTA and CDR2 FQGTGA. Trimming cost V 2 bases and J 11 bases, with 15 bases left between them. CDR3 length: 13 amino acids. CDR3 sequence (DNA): TGTGCCAGCAGCTTAGGAGAGGCGGGCGGTGCTTTCTTT. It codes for CASSLGEAGGAFF. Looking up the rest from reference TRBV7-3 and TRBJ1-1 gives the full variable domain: GAGVSQTPSNKVTEKGKYVELRCDPISGHTALYWYRQSLGQGPEFLIYFQGTGAADDSGLPNDRFFAVRPEGSVSTLKIQRTERGDSAVYLCASSLGEAGGAFFGQGTRLTVV.

Here the CDR3 reads CASSTNTATNEKLFF. The CDR3 region has the DNA TGTGCCAGCTCAACAAACACCGCAACTAATGAAAAACTGTTTTTT. The chain links TRBV18 to TRBJ1-4, with D unclear. CDR1 is KGHSH and CDR2 is LQKENI in the germline V gene. Trimming left V 5 bases short and J 0 bases short, with 10 bases between. This CDR3 is 15 amino acids long.

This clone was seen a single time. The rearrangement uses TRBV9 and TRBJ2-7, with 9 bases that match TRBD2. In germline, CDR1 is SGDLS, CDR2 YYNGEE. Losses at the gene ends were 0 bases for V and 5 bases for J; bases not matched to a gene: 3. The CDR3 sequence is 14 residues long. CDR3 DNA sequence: TGTGCCAGCAGCGTAGGTGCGGGAGGGGACGAGCAGTACTTC. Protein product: CASSVGAGGDEQYF.

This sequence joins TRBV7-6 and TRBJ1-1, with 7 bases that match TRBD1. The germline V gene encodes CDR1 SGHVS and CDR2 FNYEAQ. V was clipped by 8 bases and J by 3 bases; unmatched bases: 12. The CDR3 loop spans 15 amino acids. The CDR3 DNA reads TGTGCCAGCGAGTCCCGGGAGGGGGCGTACACTGAAGCTTTCTTT. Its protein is CASESREGAYTEAFF.

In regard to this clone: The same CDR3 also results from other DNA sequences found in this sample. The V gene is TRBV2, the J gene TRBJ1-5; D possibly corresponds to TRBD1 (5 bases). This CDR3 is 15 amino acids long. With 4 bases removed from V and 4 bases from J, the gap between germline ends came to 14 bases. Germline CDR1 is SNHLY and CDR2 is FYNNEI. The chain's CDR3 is CASSGGTGANQPQHF. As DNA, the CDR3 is TGTGCCAGCAGTGGGGGGACGGGAGCGAATCAGCCCCAGCATTTT.

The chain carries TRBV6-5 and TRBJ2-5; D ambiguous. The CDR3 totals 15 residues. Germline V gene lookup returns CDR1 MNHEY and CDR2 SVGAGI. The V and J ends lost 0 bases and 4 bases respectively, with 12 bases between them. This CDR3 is CASSYSGSSPETQYF. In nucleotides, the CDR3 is TGTGCCAGCAGTTACTCAGGTAGCAGTCCAGAGACCCAGTACTTC.

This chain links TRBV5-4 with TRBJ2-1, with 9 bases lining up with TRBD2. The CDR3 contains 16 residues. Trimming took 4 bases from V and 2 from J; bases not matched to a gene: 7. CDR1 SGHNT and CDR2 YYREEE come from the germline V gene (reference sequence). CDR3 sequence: CASSRPPSGAYNEQFF. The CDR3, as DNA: TGTGCCAGCAGCCGTCCTCCTAGCGGGGCCTACAATGAGCAGTTCTTC.

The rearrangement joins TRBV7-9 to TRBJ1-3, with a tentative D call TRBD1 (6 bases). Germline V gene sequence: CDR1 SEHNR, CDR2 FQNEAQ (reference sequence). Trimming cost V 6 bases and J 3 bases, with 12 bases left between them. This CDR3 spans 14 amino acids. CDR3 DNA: TGTGCCAGCAGACAGGGTTCTAGTGGAAACACCATATATTTT. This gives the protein CASRQGSSGNTIYF.

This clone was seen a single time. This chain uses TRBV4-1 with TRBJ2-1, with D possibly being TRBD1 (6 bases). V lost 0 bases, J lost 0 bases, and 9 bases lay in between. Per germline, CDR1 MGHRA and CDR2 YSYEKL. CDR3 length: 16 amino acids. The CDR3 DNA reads TGCGCCAGCAGCCAAGATTGGACAGCCTCCTACAATGAGCAGTTCTTC. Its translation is CASSQDWTASYNEQFF.

The CDR3 is CASSTGQGAKEQYF. In DNA, the CDR3 is TGTGCCAGCAGCACGGGACAGGGGGCGAAAGAGCAGTACTTC. The rearrangement joins TRBV5-4 to TRBJ2-7; 12 bases are a match to TRBD1. The CDR3 is 14 amino acids. The V gene end was trimmed by 4 bases and the J gene end by 7 bases; junction bases not matched to a gene: 6. The germline V gene has CDR1 SGHNT and CDR2 YYREEE (reference sequence). The variable domain in full, completed from reference TRBV5-4 and TRBJ2-7, reads ETGVTQSPTHLIKTRGQQVTLRCSSQSGHNTVSWYQQALGQGPQFIFQYYREEENGRGNFPPRFSGLQFPNYSSELNVNALELDDSALYLCASSTGQGAKEQYFGPGTRLTVT.

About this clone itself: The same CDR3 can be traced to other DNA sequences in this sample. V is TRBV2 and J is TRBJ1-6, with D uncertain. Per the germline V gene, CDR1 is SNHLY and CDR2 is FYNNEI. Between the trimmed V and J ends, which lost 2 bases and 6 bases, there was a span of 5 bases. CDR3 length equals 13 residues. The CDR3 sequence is CASSESGNSPLHF. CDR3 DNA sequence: TGTGCCAGCAGTGAAAGCGGTAATTCACCCCTCCACTTT.

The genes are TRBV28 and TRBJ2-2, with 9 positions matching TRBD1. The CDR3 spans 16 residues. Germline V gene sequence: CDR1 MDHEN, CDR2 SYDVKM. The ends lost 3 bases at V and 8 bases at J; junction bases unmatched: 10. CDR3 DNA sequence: TGTGCCAGCAGTTTTCTTCCGGGACAGGGAGCGGGGGAGCTGTTTTTT. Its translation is CASSFLPGQGAGELFF.

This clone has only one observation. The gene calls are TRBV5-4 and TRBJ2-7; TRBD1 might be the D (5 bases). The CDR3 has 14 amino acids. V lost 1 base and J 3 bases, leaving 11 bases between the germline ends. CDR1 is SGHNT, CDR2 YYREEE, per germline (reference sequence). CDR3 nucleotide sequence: TGTGCCAGCAGCTTGAAGGGGATCAACTACGAGCAGTACTTC. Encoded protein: CASSLKGINYEQYF. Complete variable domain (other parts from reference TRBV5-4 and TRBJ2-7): ETGVTQSPTHLIKTRGQQVTLRCSSQSGHNTVSWYQQALGQGPQFIFQYYREEENGRGNFPPRFSGLQFPNYSSELNVNALELDDSALYLCASSLKGINYEQYFGPGTRLTVT.

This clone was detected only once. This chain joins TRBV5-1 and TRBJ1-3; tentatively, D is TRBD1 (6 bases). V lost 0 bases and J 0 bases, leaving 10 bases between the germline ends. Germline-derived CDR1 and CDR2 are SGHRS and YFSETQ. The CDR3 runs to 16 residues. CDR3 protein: CASSLGQALSGNTIYF. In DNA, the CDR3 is TGCGCCAGCAGCTTGGGACAGGCACTCTCTGGAAACACCATATATTTT.

CDR3 amino acids: CASSQDATILPFSGNTIYF. CDR3 nucleotides: TGCGCCAGCAGCCAAGATGCGACTATCCTCCCCTTCTCCGGAAACACCATATATTTT. This chain connects TRBV4-1 to TRBJ1-3; D remains ambiguous. Germline V gives CDR1 MGHRA, CDR2 YSYEKL. The CDR3 totals 19 residues. V was trimmed by 0 bases and J by 4 bases, leaving 22 bases between them.

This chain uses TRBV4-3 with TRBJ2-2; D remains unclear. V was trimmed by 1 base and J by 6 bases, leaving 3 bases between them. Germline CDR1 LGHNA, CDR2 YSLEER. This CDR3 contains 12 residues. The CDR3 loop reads CASSQGSGELFF. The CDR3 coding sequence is TGCGCCAGCAGCCAAGGGTCCGGGGAGCTGTTTTTT.

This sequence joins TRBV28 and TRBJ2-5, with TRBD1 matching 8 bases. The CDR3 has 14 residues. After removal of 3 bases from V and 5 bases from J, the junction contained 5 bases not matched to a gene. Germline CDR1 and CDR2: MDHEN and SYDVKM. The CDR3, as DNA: TGTGCCAGCAGTTTGAGTCAGGGGGCTGAGACCCAGTACTTC. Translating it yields CASSLSQGAETQYF.

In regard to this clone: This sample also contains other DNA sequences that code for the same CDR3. CDR3 coding DNA: TGTGCCAGCAGCTCCCCAACAGATACGCAGTATTTT. Protein product: CASSSPTDTQYF. V is TRBV5-4 and J is TRBJ2-3, with D unclear. The V gene's germline CDR1 is SGHNT and CDR2 YYREEE (reference sequence). V dropped 3 bases and J dropped 3 bases, with 5 bases sitting between them. This CDR3 has 12 amino acids.